This TCR beta chain emerged from a study of regulatory T cells in long-lasting Graves disease. Documented time point: newly diagnosed GD, antithyroid drugs for less than 3 months. The TCR library was made from RNA extracted from PBMCs. This clonotype came up many times. Researchers made TCR beta libraries by using iRepertoire HTBI primers and running Arm-PCR on CDR3 regions. A single record per CDR3 protein comes from TCRdb applying MiXCR to the multiplex PCR reads. The sample holds about 470,000 distinct CDR3 sequences, 15% seen once. Trimming took 7 bases from V and 2 from J, leaving 12 bases between them. This CDR3 is 13 amino acids long. Germline CDR1 DFQATT, CDR2 SNEGSKA (reference sequence). This sample was also put to use in a study of T cells in Graves' hyperthyroidism and ophthalmopathy. From that paper: Patients were aged 18 to 65, had disease duration under 2 months, and had newly diagnosed hyperthyroidism. Those patients with uncontrolled infection, other autoimmune disease, pregnancy or lactation were excluded. Most thyroid-expanded clonotypes above 0.001 were also found in blood.

The chain is built from TRBV20-1 and TRBJ2-1; tentatively, D is TRBD2 (7 bases). The starting material was peripheral blood mononuclear cells (PBMCs), obtained at new diagnosis, from a patient treated with antithyroid drugs. This receptor was obtained from a woman aged 25 to 39 with Graves disease. DNA of the CDR3: TGCAGTGGGGGGCGGGGGACCTACAATGAGCAGTTCTTC. It translates to CSGGRGTYNEQFF.